The clone carrying this T cell receptor (beta chain) was seen a few times. Unique molecular identifiers were used in preparing the TCRbeta library. MiXCR was run by TCRdb on the PCR reads, yielding one entry per CDR3 protein. The data show approximately 500,000 distinct CDR3 sequences, over 9.5% seen once. The record originates from a study of T-cell reconstitution after alpha-beta-depleted transplantation in children. Deletions cut 9 bases from V and 4 bases from J, with 17 bases between. The CDR3 is made up of 15 amino acids. Looked up from germline, CDR1 is KGHDR and CDR2 is SFDVKD. This receptor was obtained from a child aged 2-15 years with inherited bone marrow failure, due to receive a stem cell transplant. J is TRBJ2-2 and V is TRBV24-1; D is perhaps TRBD1 or TRBD2 (7 bases each). The sequences come from PBMCs, collected before TCRalphabeta/CD19-depleted stem cell transplant. Here the CDR3 reads CATQGEGASTGELFF. The CDR3 coding sequence is TGTGCCACCCAGGGGGAGGGGGCGAGCACCGGGGAGCTGTTTTTT.